The T cell receptor beta chain under discussion was sequenced for a study of molecular identifiers for immune sequencing clone quantification. Trimming removed 6 bases from V and 2 bases from J, with 17 bases in between. Germline V gene data show CDR1 as MDHEN and CDR2 as SYDVKM. CDR3 length: 15 amino acids. There are many counts of this clonotype. What it recognizes is unknown. Libraries for naive CD8 T cells, which were made from roughly 21,000 to 960,000 sorted cells, drew on 10%, 30% or 50% of the RNA. General study points: Shared barcodes on identical TCR molecules could underestimate the sizes of highly expanded clones.

TCRdb re-derived calls from the PCR reads in MiXCR, one entry per CDR3 protein. The sample shows tens of thousands of distinct CDR3 sequences, under 30% of them seen only once. The sample was naive CD8+ T cells from blood, with Jurkat cell RNA spiked in. Subset in this sample: FACS-sorted CD8+CD4-CCR7+CD45RA+ naive T cells. The TCR comes from a human donor in good health. Some libraries in this study had Jurkat cell RNA spiked in. The rearrangement uses TRBV28 and TRBJ2-7, with D possibly matching TRBD2 (5 bases). CDR3 in amino acids: CASRAGPGKAYEQYF. The CDR3 DNA sequence: TGTGCCAGCAGGGCCGGACCGGGGAAAGCCTACGAGCAGTACTTC.